Given below is one T cell receptor (beta chain) in context. The germline CDR1 and CDR2 sequences are SGDLS and YYNGEE. This CDR3 is 15 amino acids long. Germline trimming cut 5 bases from V and 0 bases from J; bases unmatched to any gene: 2. Profiling relied on immunoSEQ multiplex PCR, and the TCRdb table lists in-frame clones only, not all of them. The sample has about 170,000 clones; more than 65% are singletons. These data belong to a study of blood T cell repertoires in COVID-19. Study information: PBMCs, B-cell-depleted T cells, or T cells were the source of the cDNA or gDNA that made up the material.

The sequence derives from a human donor with acute or convalescent COVID-19. The donor label of this sample is uncertain. The sample was peripheral blood. This sequence joins TRBV9 and TRBJ2-2; 9 nucleotides line up with TRBD1. The CDR3, as DNA: TGTGCCAGCAGAGGACAGGGGACGAACACCGGGGAGCTGTTTTTT. Residues: CASRGQGTNTGELFF.